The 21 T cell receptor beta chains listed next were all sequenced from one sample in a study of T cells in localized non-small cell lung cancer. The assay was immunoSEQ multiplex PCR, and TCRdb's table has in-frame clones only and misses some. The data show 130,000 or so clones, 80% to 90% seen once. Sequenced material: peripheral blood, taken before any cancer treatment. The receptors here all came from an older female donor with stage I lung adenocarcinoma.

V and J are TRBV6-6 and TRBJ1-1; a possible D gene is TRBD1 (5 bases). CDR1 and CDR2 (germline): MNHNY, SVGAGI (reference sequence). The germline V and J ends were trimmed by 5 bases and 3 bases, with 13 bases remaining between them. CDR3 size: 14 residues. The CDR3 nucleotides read TGTGCCAGCAGTCTCCGGACACTCGACACTGAAGCTTTCTTT. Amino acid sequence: CASSLRTLDTEAFF.

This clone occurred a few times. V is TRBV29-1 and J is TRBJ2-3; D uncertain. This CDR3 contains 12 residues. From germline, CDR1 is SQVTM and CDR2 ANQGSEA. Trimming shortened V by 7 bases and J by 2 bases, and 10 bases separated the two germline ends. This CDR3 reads CSATFFTDTQYF. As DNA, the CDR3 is TGCAGCGCGACTTTTTTCACAGATACGCAGTATTTT.

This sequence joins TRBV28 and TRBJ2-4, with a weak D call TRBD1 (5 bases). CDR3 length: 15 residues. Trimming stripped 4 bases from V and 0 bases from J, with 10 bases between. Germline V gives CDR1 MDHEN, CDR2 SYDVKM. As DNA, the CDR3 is TGTGCCAGCAGTTCGACAGAACTAGCCAAAAACATTCAGTACTTC. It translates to CASSSTELAKNIQYF.

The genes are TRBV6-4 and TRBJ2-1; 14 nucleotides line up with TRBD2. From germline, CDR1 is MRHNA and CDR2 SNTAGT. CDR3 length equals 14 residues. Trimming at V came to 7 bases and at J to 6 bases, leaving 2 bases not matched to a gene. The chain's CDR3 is CASTGLAGGNEQFF. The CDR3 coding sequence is TGTGCCAGCACCGGACTAGCGGGAGGCAATGAGCAGTTCTTC.

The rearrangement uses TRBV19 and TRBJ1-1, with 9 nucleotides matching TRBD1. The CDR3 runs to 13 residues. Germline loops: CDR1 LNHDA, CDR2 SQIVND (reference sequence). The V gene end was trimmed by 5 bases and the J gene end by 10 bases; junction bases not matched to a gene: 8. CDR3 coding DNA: TGTGCCAGTAGTGGCGGACAGGGGTTGAGAGCTTTCTTT. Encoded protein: CASSGGQGLRAFF.

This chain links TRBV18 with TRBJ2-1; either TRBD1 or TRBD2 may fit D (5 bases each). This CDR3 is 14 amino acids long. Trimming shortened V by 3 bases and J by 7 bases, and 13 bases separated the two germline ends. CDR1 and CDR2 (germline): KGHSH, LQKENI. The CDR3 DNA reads TGTGCCAGCTCACCCCCGGGACCTGGGAATGAGCAGTTCTTC. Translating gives CASSPPGPGNEQFF.

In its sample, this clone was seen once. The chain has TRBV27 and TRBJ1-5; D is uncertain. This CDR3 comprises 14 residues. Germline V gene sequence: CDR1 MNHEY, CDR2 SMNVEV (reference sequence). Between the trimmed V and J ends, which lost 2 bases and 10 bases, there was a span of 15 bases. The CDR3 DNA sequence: TGTGCCAGCAGTTTACGGACTCAGCGGGGACCCCAGCATTTT. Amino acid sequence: CASSLRTQRGPQHF.

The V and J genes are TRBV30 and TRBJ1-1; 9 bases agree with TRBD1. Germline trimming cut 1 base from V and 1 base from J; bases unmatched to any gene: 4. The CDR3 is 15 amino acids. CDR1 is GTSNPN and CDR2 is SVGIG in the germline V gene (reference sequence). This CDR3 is CAWSEQGARNTEAFF. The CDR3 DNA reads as TGTGCCTGGAGTGAACAGGGGGCCCGGAACACTGAAGCTTTCTTT.

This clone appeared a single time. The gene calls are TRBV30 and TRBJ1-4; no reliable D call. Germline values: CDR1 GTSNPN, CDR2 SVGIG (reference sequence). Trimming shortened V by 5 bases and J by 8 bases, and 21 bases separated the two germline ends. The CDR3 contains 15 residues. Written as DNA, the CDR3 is TGTGCCTGGGATCCACTAGGGCGTTTAGGAGAAAAACTGTTTTTT. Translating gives CAWDPLGRLGEKLFF.

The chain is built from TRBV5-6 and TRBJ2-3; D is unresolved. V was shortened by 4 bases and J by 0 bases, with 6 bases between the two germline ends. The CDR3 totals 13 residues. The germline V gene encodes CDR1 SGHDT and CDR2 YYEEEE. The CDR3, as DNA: TGTGCCAGCAGCGTCGGGAGCACAGATACGCAGTATTTT. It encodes CASSVGSTDTQYF.

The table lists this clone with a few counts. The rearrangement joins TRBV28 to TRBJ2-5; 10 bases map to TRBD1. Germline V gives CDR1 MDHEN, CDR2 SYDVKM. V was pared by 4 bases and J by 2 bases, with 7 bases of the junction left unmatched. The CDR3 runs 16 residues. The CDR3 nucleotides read TGTGCCAGCAGTTCACAGGACAGGGGGAGTCAAGAGACCCAGTACTTC. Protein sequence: CASSSQDRGSQETQYF.

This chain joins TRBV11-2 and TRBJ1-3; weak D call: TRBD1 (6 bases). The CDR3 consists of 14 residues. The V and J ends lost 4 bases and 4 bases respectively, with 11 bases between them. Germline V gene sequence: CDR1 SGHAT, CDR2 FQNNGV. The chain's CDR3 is CASSSRTVGNTIYF. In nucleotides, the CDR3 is TGTGCCAGCAGCTCTCGGACAGTAGGAAACACCATATATTTT.

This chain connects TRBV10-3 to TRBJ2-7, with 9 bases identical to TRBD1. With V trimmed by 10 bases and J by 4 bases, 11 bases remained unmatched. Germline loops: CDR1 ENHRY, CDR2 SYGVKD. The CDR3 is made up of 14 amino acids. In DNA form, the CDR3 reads TGTGCCAGCATTGGGACAGGGCGTCAATACGAGCAGTACTTC. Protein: CASIGTGRQYEQYF.

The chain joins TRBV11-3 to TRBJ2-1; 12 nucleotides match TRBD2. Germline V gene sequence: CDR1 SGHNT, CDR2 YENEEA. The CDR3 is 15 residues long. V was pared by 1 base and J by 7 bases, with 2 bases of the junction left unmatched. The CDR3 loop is CASSLGLAGGNEQFF. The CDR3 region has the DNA TGTGCCAGCAGCTTAGGGCTAGCGGGAGGGAATGAGCAGTTCTTC.

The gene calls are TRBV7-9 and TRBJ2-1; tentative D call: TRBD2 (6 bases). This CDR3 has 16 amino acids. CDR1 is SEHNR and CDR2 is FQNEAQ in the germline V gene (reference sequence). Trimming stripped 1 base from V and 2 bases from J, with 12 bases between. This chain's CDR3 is CASSLESQRAYNEQFF. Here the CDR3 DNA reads TGTGCCAGCAGCTTAGAATCTCAGCGGGCCTACAATGAGCAGTTCTTC. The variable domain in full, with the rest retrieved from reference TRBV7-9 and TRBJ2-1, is DTGVSQNPRHKITKRGQNVTFRCDPISEHNRLYWYRQTLGQGPEFLTYFQNEAQLEKSRLLSDRFSAERPKGSFSTLEIQRTEQGDSAMYLCASSLESQRAYNEQFFGPGTRLTVL.

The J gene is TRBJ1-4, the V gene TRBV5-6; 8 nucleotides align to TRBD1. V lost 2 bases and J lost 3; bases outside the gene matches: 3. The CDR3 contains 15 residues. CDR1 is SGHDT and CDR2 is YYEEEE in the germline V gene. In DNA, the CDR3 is TGTGCCAGCAGCTTAAGGACAGGGCCTAATGAAAAACTGTTTTTT. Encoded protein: CASSLRTGPNEKLFF.

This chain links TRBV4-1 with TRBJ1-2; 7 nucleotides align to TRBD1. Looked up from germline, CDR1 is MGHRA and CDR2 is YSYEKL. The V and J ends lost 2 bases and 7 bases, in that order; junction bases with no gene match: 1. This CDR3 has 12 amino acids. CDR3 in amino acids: CASSQNRGGYTF. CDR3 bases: TGCGCCAGCAGCCAAAACAGGGGTGGCTACACCTTC.

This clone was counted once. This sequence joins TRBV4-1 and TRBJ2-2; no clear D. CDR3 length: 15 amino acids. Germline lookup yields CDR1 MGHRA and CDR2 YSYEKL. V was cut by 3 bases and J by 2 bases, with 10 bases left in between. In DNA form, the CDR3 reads TGCGCCAGCAGCCATCTTGAAACAAACACCGGGGAGCTGTTTTTT. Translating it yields CASSHLETNTGELFF.

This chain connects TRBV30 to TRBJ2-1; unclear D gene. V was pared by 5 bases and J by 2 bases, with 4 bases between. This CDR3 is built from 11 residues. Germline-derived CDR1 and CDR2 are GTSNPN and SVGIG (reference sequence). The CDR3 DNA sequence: TGTGCCTGGGCGCCCTACAATGAGCAGTTCTTC. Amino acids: CAWAPYNEQFF.

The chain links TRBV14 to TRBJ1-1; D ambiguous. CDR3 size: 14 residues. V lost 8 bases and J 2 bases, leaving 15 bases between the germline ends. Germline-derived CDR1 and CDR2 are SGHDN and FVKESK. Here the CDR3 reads CASSRWTVNTEAFF. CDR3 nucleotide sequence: TGTGCCAGCTCAAGATGGACGGTTAACACTGAAGCTTTCTTT.

For the CDR3, the DNA is TGTGCCAGCAGCCCCCCCACAGCGGGAGCTCATGAGCAGTTCTTC. Its protein is CASSPPTAGAHEQFF. The rearrangement joins TRBV7-8 to TRBJ2-1, with TRBD2 matching over 8 bases. Germline V gives CDR1 SGHVS, CDR2 FQNEAQ. The CDR3 runs 15 residues. J gave up 8 bases and V 5 bases, and 11 bases lay outside the gene matches.